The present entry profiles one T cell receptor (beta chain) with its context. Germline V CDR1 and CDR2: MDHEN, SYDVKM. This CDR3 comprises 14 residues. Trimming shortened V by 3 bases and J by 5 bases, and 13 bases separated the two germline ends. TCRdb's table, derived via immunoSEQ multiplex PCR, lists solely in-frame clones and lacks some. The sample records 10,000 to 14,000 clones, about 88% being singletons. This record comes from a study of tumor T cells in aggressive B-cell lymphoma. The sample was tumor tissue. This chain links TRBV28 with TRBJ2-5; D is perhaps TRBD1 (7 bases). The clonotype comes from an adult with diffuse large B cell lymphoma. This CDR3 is CASSFVQGRETQYF. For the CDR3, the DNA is TGTGCCAGCAGTTTTGTACAGGGGAGGGAGACCCAGTACTTC.